The clone carrying this TCR beta chain was recorded many times. Its specificity is not known. The CDR3 runs to 13 residues. Germline CDR1 is ENHRY and CDR2 is SYGVKD. V gave up 6 bases and J gave up 3 bases, with 8 bases separating them. With iRepertoire HTBI primers and Arm-PCR of CDR3 regions, TCR beta libraries were built. TCRdb re-called the multiplex PCR reads through MiXCR, storing one row per CDR3 protein. This table has 400,000 to 450,000 distinct CDR3 sequences, more than 13% appearing once. The entry originates in a study of regulatory T cells in long-lasting Graves disease. Study-level findings and limits: Under persistent disease, TRBV28, TRBJ1-2 and TRBJ2-5 were used preferentially.

Regarding time point: newly diagnosed GD, antithyroid drugs for less than 3 months. From PBMCs, RNA was extracted and then used to make the TCR library. The sample was also reused in another study, on T cells in Graves' hyperthyroidism and ophthalmopathy. Turning to that study: In blood, most of the thyroid clonotypes expanded above 0.001 were also present.

V usage is TRBV10-3 and J usage is TRBJ1-4, with D hard to call. This specimen consisted of peripheral blood mononuclear cells (PBMCs), obtained at new diagnosis, from a patient treated with antithyroid drugs. The sequence was collected from a woman aged 25 to 39 with Graves disease. The CDR3 spells CAIRDWANEKLFF. The CDR3 DNA is TGTGCCATCAGGGATTGGGCTAATGAAAAACTGTTTTTT.